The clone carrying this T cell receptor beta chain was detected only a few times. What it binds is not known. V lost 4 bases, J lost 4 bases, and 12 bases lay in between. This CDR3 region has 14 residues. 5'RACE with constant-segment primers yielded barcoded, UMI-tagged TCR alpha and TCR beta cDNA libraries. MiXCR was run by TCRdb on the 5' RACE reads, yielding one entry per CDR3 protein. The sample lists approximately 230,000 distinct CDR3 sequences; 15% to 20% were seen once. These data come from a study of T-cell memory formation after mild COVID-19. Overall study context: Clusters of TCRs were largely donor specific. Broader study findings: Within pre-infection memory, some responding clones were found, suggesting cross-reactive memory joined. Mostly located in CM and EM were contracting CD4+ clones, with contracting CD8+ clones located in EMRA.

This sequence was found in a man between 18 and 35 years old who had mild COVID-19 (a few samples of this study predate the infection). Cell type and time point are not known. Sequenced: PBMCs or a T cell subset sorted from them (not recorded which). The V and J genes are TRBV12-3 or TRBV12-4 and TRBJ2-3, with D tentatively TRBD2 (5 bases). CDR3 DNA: TGTGCCAGCAGTTCCCGGACTCCCCCAGATACGCAGTATTTT. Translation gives CASSSRTPPDTQYF.